This entry lists 7 T cell receptor beta chains sequenced from one sample in a study of cytomegalovirus exposure and HLA in healthy donors. The PCR ran on 60 Vbeta and 13 Jbeta primers. Only in-frame clones appear in the TCRdb table, and some are missing; sequencing was by immunoSEQ multiplex PCR. Among some 120,000 clones listed, more than 60% were seen once. What was sequenced was PBMCs. These receptor sequences come from a woman aged 40 to 49 in good health and CMV-seropositive.

The chain is built from TRBV28 and TRBJ2-7, with a weak D call TRBD2 (5 bases). Per the germline V gene, CDR1 is MDHEN and CDR2 is SYDVKM. The CDR3 covers 15 residues. Trimming stripped 4 bases from V and 2 bases from J, with 15 bases between. The DNA of the CDR3 is TGTGCCAGCAGTTCTCCGGGCCCCGGGACCTACGAGCAGTACTTC. It specifies CASSSPGPGTYEQYF.

The CDR3 DNA sequence: TGTGCCAGCAGCTTAGACTCCGGCCCAGCAGGGAAGCAGTACTTC. It codes for CASSLDSGPAGKQYF. The chain links TRBV7-9 to TRBJ2-5; D might be TRBD1 (5 bases). This CDR3 is built from 15 residues. Trimming took off 1 base at V and 11 bases at J, with 20 bases between the two ends. Germline V gene sequence: CDR1 SEHNR, CDR2 FQNEAQ (reference sequence).

V usage is TRBV6-5 and J usage is TRBJ1-1; TRBD1 matches at 9 bases. The CDR3 consists of 13 residues. V gave up 8 bases and J gave up 1 base; unmatched junction bases: 2. The germline CDR1 and CDR2 sequences are MNHEY and SVGAGI. This CDR3 is CASLDRGNTEAFF. CDR3 bases: TGTGCCAGCCTGGACAGGGGGAACACTGAAGCTTTCTTT.

V is TRBV27 and J is TRBJ1-2; D is undetermined. This CDR3 has 15 residues. V shed 2 bases and J shed 4 bases, with 14 bases lying between them. Germline V gene sequence: CDR1 MNHEY, CDR2 SMNVEV (reference sequence). The CDR3 sequence: CASSLGDRDTYGYTF. In DNA form, the CDR3 reads TGTGCCAGCAGTTTAGGAGACCGGGATACCTATGGCTACACCTTC.

CDR3 DNA: TGTGCCAGCTCACCACGTCAGCGGGGAGAGGTGGATACGCAGTATTTT. Protein product: CASSPRQRGEVDTQYF. The chain has TRBV18 and TRBJ2-3, with TRBD2 matching 7 bases. This CDR3 contains 16 residues. V lost 1 base to trimming and J lost 6 bases; unmatched junction nucleotides: 10. The germline gives CDR1 KGHSH, CDR2 LQKENI.

Concerning this clone: A much larger clone sits a single nucleotide away, making a read error possible. The V and J genes are TRBV11-1 and TRBJ2-2; TRBD1 matches 9 bases. Per the germline V gene, CDR1 is SGHAT and CDR2 is FQDESV (reference sequence). CDR3 size: 15 residues. Trimming took 4 bases from V and 2 from J; bases not matched to a gene: 2. Here the CDR3 reads CASSYRGRNTGELFF. DNA for the CDR3: TGTGCCAGCAGCTACAGGGGGCGCAACACCGGGGAGCTGTTTTTT.

This chain joins TRBV19 and TRBJ1-5; 10 nucleotides align to TRBD1. The CDR3 covers 17 residues. The germline CDR1 and CDR2 sequences are LNHDA and SQIVND (reference sequence). Germline trimming cut 6 bases from V and 2 bases from J; bases unmatched to any gene: 10. This CDR3 is CASSPLDRGTGNQPQHF. CDR3 sequence (DNA): TGTGCCAGTAGCCCCTTGGACAGGGGGACCGGCAATCAGCCCCAGCATTTT. Complete variable domain (other parts from reference TRBV19 and TRBJ1-5): DGGITQSPKYLFRKEGQNVTLSCEQNLNHDAMYWYRQDPGQGLRLIYYSQIVNDFQKGDIAEGYSVSREKKESFPLTVTSAQKNPTAFYLCASSPLDRGTGNQPQHFGDGTRLSIL.